This TCR beta chain was recovered during a study of T cells after yellow fever vaccination. TCRdb recomputed calls from the 5' RACE reads with MiXCR, one row per CDR3 protein. This table holds 400,000 or so distinct CDR3 sequences, around 6.4% found once. This TCR came from a man aged 25-40 years who received the YFV17D yellow fever vaccine. The sample here was PBMCs, taken 5 days after the yellow fever booster vaccination.

The CDR3, as DNA: TGTGCCAGCAGTTATACAGGAGGAGGTCAGCCCCAGCATTTT. The encoded protein is CASSYTGGGQPQHF. V gene TRBV6-5 combines with J gene TRBJ1-5; D perhaps matches TRBD1 (5 bases). This CDR3 region has 14 residues. Deletions cut 3 bases from V and 6 bases from J, with 12 bases between. CDR1 and CDR2 from the germline V gene are MNHEY and SVGAGI.